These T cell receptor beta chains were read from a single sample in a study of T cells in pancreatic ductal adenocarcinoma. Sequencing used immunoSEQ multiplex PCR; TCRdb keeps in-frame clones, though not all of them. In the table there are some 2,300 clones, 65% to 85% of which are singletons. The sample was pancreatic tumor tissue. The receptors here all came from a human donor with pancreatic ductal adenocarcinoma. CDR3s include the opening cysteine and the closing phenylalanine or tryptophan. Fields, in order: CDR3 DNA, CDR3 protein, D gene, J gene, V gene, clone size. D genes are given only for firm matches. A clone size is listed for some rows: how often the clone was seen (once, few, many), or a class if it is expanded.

CDR3nt: TGTGCCAGCAGCATAGGAGGGTCTGGGGCCAACGTCCTGACTTTC
CDR3aa: CASSIGGSGANVLTF
d_gene: NA
j_gene: TRBJ2-6
v_gene: TRBV7-3
abundance: few

CDR3nt: TGTGCCTGGAGTGTCCTAAGCGGGGTAAATGAGCAGTTCTTC
CDR3aa: CAWSVLSGVNEQFF
d_gene: TRBD2
j_gene: TRBJ2-1
v_gene: TRBV30
abundance: NA

CDR3nt: TGTGCCAGCAGCGTAGATGGGGCTAGCTCCTATAATTCACCCCTCCACTTT
CDR3aa: CASSVDGASSYNSPLHF
d_gene: NA
j_gene: TRBJ1-6
v_gene: TRBV9
abundance: NA

CDR3nt: TGTGCCAGCAGCCCCCGAGGAGGGAACTCTGAAGCTTTCTTT
CDR3aa: CASSPRGGNSEAFF
d_gene: NA
j_gene: TRBJ1-1
v_gene: TRBV7-2
abundance: NA

CDR3nt: TGCGCCAGCAGTGAGTCGCGACAGTTAGAGACCCAGTACTTC
CDR3aa: CASSESRQLETQYF
d_gene: NA
j_gene: TRBJ2-5
v_gene: TRBV10-1
abundance: NA

CDR3nt: TGTGCCAGCAGGGGAGAGATCTCCTACGAGCAGTACTTC
CDR3aa: CASRGEISYEQYF
d_gene: NA
j_gene: TRBJ2-7
v_gene: TRBV6-1
abundance: NA

CDR3nt: TGTGCCAGCAGTGAAGCCTCAGGGGGACTGTTCAATGAGCAGTTCTTC
CDR3aa: CASSEASGGLFNEQFF
d_gene: NA
j_gene: TRBJ2-1
v_gene: TRBV6-1
abundance: NA

CDR3nt: TGCGCCAGCAGCCAAGTCTCGGGAGGTAGTTCACCCCTCCACTTT
CDR3aa: CASSQVSGGSSPLHF
d_gene: NA
j_gene: TRBJ1-6
v_gene: TRBV4-1
abundance: NA

CDR3nt: TGTGCCAGTAGTCGACGCCAGGACTCTGGAAACACCATATATTTT
CDR3aa: CASSRRQDSGNTIYF
d_gene: NA
j_gene: TRBJ1-3
v_gene: TRBV19
abundance: NA

CDR3nt: TGCGCCAGCAGTTATCAGGGAGGGGGCGAGCAGTACTTC
CDR3aa: CASSYQGGGEQYF
d_gene: NA
j_gene: TRBJ2-7
v_gene: TRBV5-1
abundance: NA